These T cell receptor beta chains were read from a single sample in a study of blood T cells in healthy people across ages. Using its own MiXCR run on the 5' RACE reads, TCRdb lists one record per CDR3 protein. The data show roughly 1,800,000 distinct CDR3 sequences, approximately 50% seen once. The sample was blood. These receptors all stem from a woman between 40 and 50 years old in good health. Each CDR3 is given with its conserved first and last residue. D genes are given only for firm matches. Some rows mark clone size as missing; the rest say once, few, many or name a class of expanded clone.

j_call,d_call,clone_size,v_call,cdr3_aa,cdr3_nt
TRBJ2-5,TRBD1,.,TRBV7-7,CASSINDRGHETQYF,TGTGCTAGCAGCATCAACGACAGGGGGCACGAGACCCAGTACTTC
TRBJ2-1,TRBD1,.,TRBV7-9,CASSFGTGGYEQFF,TGTGCCAGCAGCTTCGGGACAGGTGGCTACGAGCAGTTCTTC
TRBJ2-1,.,.,TRBV3-1,CASRRTDEQFF,TGTGCCAGCAGACGAACAGATGAGCAGTTCTTC
TRBJ1-5,TRBD1,.,TRBV7-2,CASSLVTRGAQPQHF,TGTGCCAGCAGCTTAGTCACCAGGGGGGCACAACCCCAGCATTTT
TRBJ2-3,.,.,TRBV24-1,CATSSLGGTGTQYF,TGTGCCACCAGTTCCCTCGGGGGGACAGGTACGCAGTATTTT
TRBJ2-5,TRBD2,.,TRBV4-1,CASSQDHLAVYQETQYF,TGCGCCAGCAGCCAAGATCACCTAGCGGTCTACCAAGAGACCCAGTACTTC
TRBJ1-1,.,once,TRBV6-2/TRBV6-3,CASSTATPDPKAFF,TGTGCCAGCAGCACCGCTACCCCAGACCCCAAAGCTTTCTTT
TRBJ2-5,TRBD1,few,TRBV7-8,CASSLLLGDREETQYF,TGTGCCAGCAGCTTACTACTTGGGGACAGGGAAGAGACCCAGTACTTC
TRBJ1-4,.,.,TRBV7-2,CASSLVAGGGEKLFF,TGTGCCAGCAGCTTAGTTGCGGGAGGAGGGGAAAAACTGTTTTTT
TRBJ2-7,TRBD2,.,TRBV6-1,CASSLSGRATYEQYF,TGTGCCAGCAGTCTTAGCGGGAGGGCAACCTACGAGCAGTACTTC
TRBJ2-1,.,.,TRBV5-5,CASSSDRPSYNEQFF,TGTGCCAGCAGCTCCGACAGGCCCTCCTACAATGAGCAGTTCTTC
TRBJ2-1,TRBD2,few,TRBV27,CASRSSGGTRGTGEQFF,TGTGCCAGCAGGTCTAGCGGGGGGACTAGGGGAACCGGTGAGCAGTTCTTC
TRBJ2-5,TRBD2,.,TRBV20-1,CSARDLSGGFQETRYF,TGCAGTGCTAGAGATCTGAGCGGGGGGTTCCAAGAGACCCGGTACTTC
TRBJ2-5,.,.,TRBV5-6,CASSLMRAQETQYF,TGTGCCAGCAGCTTGATGAGGGCCCAAGAGACCCAGTACTTC
TRBJ1-6,.,.,TRBV6-5,CASTYAEAAYNSPLHF,TGTGCCAGCACCTACGCGGAGGCTGCCTATAATTCACCCCTCCACTTT
TRBJ1-2,TRBD1,.,TRBV7-9,CASSTNRGAYGYTF,TGTGCCAGCAGCACCAACAGGGGCGCCTATGGCTACACCTTC
TRBJ2-1,TRBD1,many,TRBV7-2,CASRLGQAHNEQFF,TGTGCCAGCAGATTGGGACAGGCGCACAATGAGCAGTTCTTC
TRBJ2-3,.,few,TRBV20-1,CSARVRGSSTDTQYF,TGCAGTGCTAGAGTACGAGGCTCTAGCACAGATACGCAGTATTTT
TRBJ2-5,TRBD2,once,TRBV19,CASSRFRREGETQYF,TGTGCCAGTAGTCGGTTTCGCAGGGAGGGGGAGACCCAGTACTTC
TRBJ2-5,TRBD2,few,TRBV20-1,CSAYGTIETQYF,TGCAGTGCTTACGGGACTATCGAGACCCAGTACTTC
TRBJ2-1,.,.,TRBV2,CASSAVLMSSYNEQFF,TGTGCCAGCAGTGCCGTCTTGATGAGCTCCTACAATGAGCAGTTCTTC
TRBJ2-3,.,.,TRBV29-1,CSGGFRGDTQYF,TGCAGCGGGGGTTTTAGGGGAGATACGCAGTATTTT
TRBJ2-4,.,.,TRBV20-1,CSALPRHLAKNIQYF,TGCAGTGCTCTTCCCCGACATTTAGCCAAAAACATTCAGTACTTC
TRBJ1-6,.,once,TRBV29-1,CSVVGKEGSPLHF,TGCAGCGTTGTTGGGAAGGAAGGTTCACCCCTCCACTTT
TRBJ2-7,TRBD2,few,TRBV9,CASSVGLAGTSYEQYF,TGTGCCAGCAGCGTCGGACTAGCGGGGACCTCCTACGAGCAGTACTTC
TRBJ2-1,TRBD2,.,TRBV2,CASSGTRSANEQFF,TGTGCCAGCAGCGGGACTAGGTCGGCCAATGAGCAGTTCTTC
TRBJ2-5,.,many,TRBV7-2,CASSLHTQETQYF,TGTGCCAGCAGTTTACATACCCAAGAGACCCAGTACTTC
TRBJ2-7,TRBD2,.,TRBV20-1,CSARTSGGATFYEQYF,TGCAGTGCTAGAACTAGCGGGGGCGCCACCTTCTACGAGCAGTACTTC
TRBJ2-3,.,.,TRBV29-1,CSVGQGLGEDTQYF,TGCAGCGTGGGGCAGGGACTTGGGGAGGATACGCAGTATTTT
TRBJ2-1,.,.,TRBV10-3,CAISVGLNNEQFF,TGTGCCATCAGTGTGGGACTGAACAATGAGCAGTTCTTC
TRBJ2-6,.,.,TRBV6-2/TRBV6-3,CASSSPGASGANVLTF,TGTGCCAGCAGCTCCCCAGGGGCCTCTGGGGCCAACGTCCTGACTTTC
TRBJ2-7,.,.,TRBV7-2,CASSNRLLYEQYF,TGTGCCAGCAGCAACCGACTACTTTACGAGCAGTACTTC
TRBJ1-5,.,few,TRBV20-1,CSARAGTVANQPQHF,TGCAGTGCTAGGGCCGGGACCGTGGCTAATCAGCCCCAGCATTTT
TRBJ2-3,.,few,TRBV7-2,CASSLAGGLLDTQYF,TGTGCCAGCAGCTTAGCGGGGGGGCTTTTAGATACGCAGTATTTT
TRBJ2-1,TRBD2,.,TRBV10-3,CAISEWTSGGVVDEQFF,TGTGCCATCAGTGAGTGGACTAGCGGGGGGGTTGTCGATGAGCAGTTCTTC
TRBJ2-1,TRBD2,few,TRBV7-2,CASSLVPGGSYNEQFF,TGTGCCAGCAGCTTAGTACCGGGGGGGTCCTACAATGAGCAGTTCTTC
TRBJ2-3,TRBD2,.,TRBV11-2,CASSLGLAGAHTDTQYF,TGTGCCAGCAGCTTAGGCCTAGCGGGGGCCCACACAGATACGCAGTATTTT
TRBJ1-2,TRBD1,.,TRBV6-2/TRBV6-3,CASTRPGQTNYGYTF,TGTGCCAGCACGCGTCCGGGACAGACTAACTATGGCTACACCTTC
TRBJ2-1,.,few,TRBV6-2/TRBV6-3,CASGRDTLPYNEQFF,TGTGCCAGCGGTCGGGACACACTTCCCTACAATGAGCAGTTCTTC
TRBJ2-7,.,.,TRBV28,CASSLIGVQEQYF,TGTGCCAGCAGTTTGATCGGCGTACAAGAGCAGTACTTC
TRBJ1-5,.,.,TRBV12-3/TRBV12-4,CASSLVRQGNQPQHF,TGTGCCAGCAGTTTAGTCCGGCAGGGGAACCAGCCCCAGCATTTT
TRBJ2-1,.,.,TRBV20-1,CSALARVRQVEQFF,TGCAGTGCTCTAGCGAGGGTGCGACAGGTTGAGCAGTTCTTC
TRBJ2-5,.,.,TRBV3-1,CASSQNGASRYF,TGTGCCAGCAGCCAGAACGGGGCCTCACGGTACTTC
TRBJ2-3,TRBD2,few,TRBV7-2,CASSSSGTSNTDTQYF,TGTGCCAGCAGCTCTTCCGGGACTAGCAACACAGATACGCAGTATTTT
TRBJ2-6,.,.,TRBV6-5,CASSPLQGPGANVLTF,TGTGCCAGCAGTCCCTTGCAGGGCCCTGGGGCCAACGTCCTGACTTTC
TRBJ2-5,TRBD2,.,TRBV20-1,CSAPSGGGIQETQYF,TGCAGTGCTCCTTCGGGCGGGGGGATCCAAGAGACCCAGTACTTC
TRBJ2-5,TRBD1,few,TRBV7-2,CASIRDRVEETQYF,TGTGCCAGTATCCGGGACAGAGTAGAAGAGACCCAGTACTTC
TRBJ1-2,.,.,TRBV19,CASSRAPDSGQNYGYTF,TGTGCCAGTAGTCGGGCTCCGGACTCCGGCCAGAACTATGGCTACACCTTC
TRBJ2-3,.,few,TRBV20-1,CSAGRPTDKQYF,TGCAGTGCTGGACGACCGACAGATAAGCAGTATTTT